This is a list of T cell receptor beta chains from one sample in a study of blood T cell repertoires in COVID-19. Data came from immunoSEQ multiplex PCR; TCRdb stores just in-frame clones and leaves some out. The repertoire holds about 220,000 clones, with around 81% as singletons. The sequenced material came from peripheral blood. All receptors come from a woman aged 70-85 years with acute or convalescent COVID-19. Both conserved end residues are part of each CDR3. D genes are given only for firm matches.

J	V	D	CDR3
TRBJ2-2	TRBV30	TRBD1	CAWSLQGATGELFF
TRBJ1-6	TRBV13	NA	CASRPMGPQGSPLHF
TRBJ2-5	TRBV9	NA	CASSVEAGRETQYF
TRBJ2-2	TRBV5-6	NA	CASSLGVTGELFF
TRBJ2-7	TRBV30	TRBD1	CAWRGQDYEQYF
TRBJ2-2	TRBV2	TRBD1	CASTDDRADTGELFF
TRBJ2-4	TRBV21-1	NA	CASSFRDMKNIQYF
TRBJ2-5	TRBV24-1	TRBD1	CATGTGGQETQYF
TRBJ1-2	TRBV5-1	NA	CASRIQQGLSYGYTF
TRBJ1-2	TRBV6-4	TRBD1	CASSESGTGYGYTF
TRBJ1-1	TRBV6-1	TRBD1	CASSDGQGASEAFF
TRBJ1-4	TRBV3-1/TRBV3-2	TRBD1	CASSFRTGTSTNEKLFF
TRBJ2-4	TRBV9	TRBD2	CASSPSAGLAGGPGGWVKNIQYF
TRBJ2-1	TRBV5-1	TRBD1	CASSLGTGGTYNEQFF
TRBJ1-5	TRBV10-3	NA	CATNRAGQGKDYSNQPQHF
TRBJ2-3	TRBV12-3/TRBV12-4	NA	CASRVSVATTQYF
TRBJ2-7	TRBV6-1	NA	CASSEAGLFEQYF
TRBJ2-7	TRBV24-1	NA	CATSDANGAWDYEQYF
TRBJ2-3	TRBV24-1	NA	CATSDFRGDTQYF
TRBJ1-5	TRBV21-1	NA	CASLGQGRHQPQHF
TRBJ2-7	TRBV4-1	NA	CASSQDPALGGAYEQYF
TRBJ2-7	TRBV25-1	TRBD1	CASSGDGHRGDFYEQYF
TRBJ1-2	TRBV10-2	NA	CASSDRTADGYTF
TRBJ1-1	TRBV3-1/TRBV3-2	NA	CASSQGRQGLAFF
TRBJ2-3	TRBV3-1/TRBV3-2	TRBD1	CASSQAFPGQGKDTQYF
TRBJ2-1	TRBV7-2	NA	CASSSSWRINEQFF
TRBJ2-5	TRBV18	NA	CASSPLSYQETQYF
TRBJ1-6	TRBV25-1	TRBD1	CASSDDRGSPLHF
TRBJ2-1	TRBV5-1	NA	CASSLAVSSYNEQFF
TRBJ1-2	TRBV5-4	NA	CASSFDSLDYTF
TRBJ2-3	TRBV25-1	NA	CASSAETGTLGTDTQYF
TRBJ2-7	TRBV24-1	NA	CATSRGYEQYF
TRBJ1-1	TRBV2	NA	CASWGVLDTEAFF
TRBJ2-3	TRBV5-5	TRBD1	CASSLRTGWNTDTQYF
TRBJ2-3	TRBV18	TRBD1	CASSPDRRSDTQYF
TRBJ1-1	TRBV7-2	TRBD1	CASSASGGITEAFF
TRBJ1-6	TRBV4-1	NA	CASSQVGQRTRSYNSPLHF
TRBJ1-5	TRBV2	NA	CASSEASSNQPQHF